The rows below give T cell receptor beta chains drawn from one sample of a study of beta chain features in type 1 diabetes. Some clones are missing from TCRdb's copy, which holds only in-frame ones; the method was immunoSEQ multiplex PCR. The table records 130,000 to 150,000 clones, under 60% of them present only once. The sequenced material came from Tregs from blood. The receptors were gathered from a man aged 18 to 29 in good health. CDR3s include the opening cysteine and the closing phenylalanine or tryptophan. The order of the fields is D gene, V gene, J gene, CDR3 protein. A D gene is named only where the DNA matches it firmly.

>TRBD2|TRBV9|TRBJ2-1
CASSLSRAGLYNEQFF
>-|TRBV28|TRBJ2-2
CASRLSGANTGELFF
>TRBD1|TRBV6-5|-
CASSKREGQYNEQFF
>-|TRBV4-3|TRBJ1-4
CASSQVGWGANEKLFF
>-|TRBV30|TRBJ1-1
CAWSYGGPAEAFF
>TRBD1|TRBV7-9|TRBJ1-1
CASSRRAGQGAPTEAFF
>-|TRBV10-3|TRBJ2-2
CAISERGGSGELFF
>-|TRBV7-8|TRBJ2-7
CASSLDGTSYEQYF
>TRBD1|TRBV28|TRBJ2-1
CASRGSRGTGVYNEQFF
>-|TRBV4-1|TRBJ1-2
CASSQDGQTNYGYTF
>-|TRBV7-2|TRBJ2-1
CASSLGRGSYNEQFF
>TRBD1|TRBV28|TRBJ2-3
CASSLLGQVTDTQYF
>TRBD2|TRBV7-3|TRBJ2-2
CASSKLAGVSTGELFF